A selection of T cell receptor beta chains follows, all from one sample in a study of siplizumab effects on memory and regulatory T cells. Generated by immunoSEQ multiplex PCR, the TCRdb table keeps only in-frame clones and is missing some. Here the sample spans tens of thousands of clones, 90% to 95% being singletons. The specimen was non-Treg CD4+ T cells sorted from blood. The receptors here all came from a human donor in good health. Both conserved end residues are part of each CDR3. Each record gives: CDR3 length, clone size, D gene, V gene, J gene, CDR3 DNA, CDR3 protein. A D gene is named only where the DNA matches it firmly. Rows give clone size only sometimes, using once, few, many, or a class for an expanded clone.

CDR3 length: 14
clone size: NA
D gene: NA
V gene: TRBV10-3
J gene: TRBJ1-6
CDR3 DNA: TGTGCCATCAGTGAGGGACCGGATCGTTCACCCCTCCACTTT
CDR3 protein: CAISEGPDRSPLHF

CDR3 length: 14
clone size: NA
D gene: NA
V gene: TRBV15
J gene: TRBJ1-5
CDR3 DNA: TGTGCCACCAGCAGAGAGGGGGCTAGCCAGCCCCAGCATTTT
CDR3 protein: CATSREGASQPQHF

CDR3 length: 13
clone size: NA
D gene: NA
V gene: TRBV10-3
J gene: TRBJ1-1
CDR3 DNA: TGTGCCATCAGTGCGGTTCTGGACACTGAAGCTTTCTTT
CDR3 protein: CAISAVLDTEAFF

CDR3 length: 14
clone size: NA
D gene: NA
V gene: TRBV5-4
J gene: TRBJ2-5
CDR3 DNA: TGTGCCAGCAGCAAACCGGGACAAGAAGAGACCCAGTACTTC
CDR3 protein: CASSKPGQEETQYF

CDR3 length: 13
clone size: NA
D gene: TRBD2
V gene: TRBV27
J gene: TRBJ2-1
CDR3 DNA: TGTGCCACAGCTCTAGCGGGTCTAGGTGAGCAGTTCTTC
CDR3 protein: CATALAGLGEQFF

CDR3 length: 13
clone size: NA
D gene: NA
V gene: TRBV6-5
J gene: TRBJ2-3
CDR3 DNA: TGTGCCAGCAGTTACTCGAGTTGGCAGGCGCAGTATTTT
CDR3 protein: CASSYSSWQAQYF

CDR3 length: 13
clone size: NA
D gene: NA
V gene: TRBV4-3
J gene: TRBJ2-2
CDR3 DNA: TGCGCCAGCAGCCAACAAACCACCGGGGAGCTGTTTTTT
CDR3 protein: CASSQQTTGELFF

CDR3 length: 15
clone size: NA
D gene: NA
V gene: TRBV5-1
J gene: TRBJ1-1
CDR3 DNA: TGCGCCAGCAGAACCACGGGACAACTGCACACTGAAGCTTTCTTT
CDR3 protein: CASRTTGQLHTEAFF

CDR3 length: 16
clone size: NA
D gene: TRBD1
V gene: TRBV18
J gene: TRBJ2-5
CDR3 DNA: TGTGCCAGCTCACCACCTGGACAGGGTCAGAGAGAGACCCAGTACTTC
CDR3 protein: CASSPPGQGQRETQYF

CDR3 length: 14
clone size: NA
D gene: NA
V gene: TRBV30
J gene: TRBJ2-1
CDR3 DNA: TGTGCCTGGAGTGAACTGAGCGGACGGGTTGAGCAGTTCTTC
CDR3 protein: CAWSELSGRVEQFF

CDR3 length: 15
clone size: NA
D gene: TRBD1
V gene: TRBV5-1
J gene: TRBJ2-5
CDR3 DNA: TGCGCCAGCAGCTTGGGTCAGGGGGCTTCAGAGACCCAGTACTTC
CDR3 protein: CASSLGQGASETQYF

CDR3 length: 16
clone size: NA
D gene: TRBD2
V gene: TRBV5-1
J gene: TRBJ2-2
CDR3 DNA: TGCGCCAGCAGACCCCCCGCGGGAGGTTTCACCGGGGAGCTGTTTTTT
CDR3 protein: CASRPPAGGFTGELFF

CDR3 length: 12
clone size: NA
D gene: NA
V gene: TRBV6-6
J gene: TRBJ1-1
CDR3 DNA: TGTGCCAGCAGTTATACAGAGGCTGAAGCTTTCTTT
CDR3 protein: CASSYTEAEAFF

CDR3 length: 12
clone size: NA
D gene: NA
V gene: TRBV7-2
J gene: TRBJ1-3
CDR3 DNA: TGTGCCAGCAGCTTAGTCGCGGACACCATATATTTT
CDR3 protein: CASSLVADTIYF

CDR3 length: 14
clone size: few
D gene: NA
V gene: TRBV5-8
J gene: TRBJ1-2
CDR3 DNA: TGTGCCAGCAGCTTTCAGGTTTCCGACTATGGCTACACCTTC
CDR3 protein: CASSFQVSDYGYTF

CDR3 length: 20
clone size: NA
D gene: TRBD1
V gene: TRBV18
J gene: TRBJ1-1
CDR3 DNA: TGTGCCAGCTCAACTGACTCATACACCCGGGACAGGGGTCAGGCCACTGAAGCTTTCTTT
CDR3 protein: CASSTDSYTRDRGQATEAFF

CDR3 length: 16
clone size: NA
D gene: NA
V gene: TRBV4-2
J gene: TRBJ2-1
CDR3 DNA: TGTGCCAGCAGCCAAGATCTCTGGCGGATGCAAAATGAGCAGTTCTTC
CDR3 protein: CASSQDLWRMQNEQFF

CDR3 length: 13
clone size: once
D gene: TRBD2
V gene: TRBV6-6
J gene: TRBJ2-3
CDR3 DNA: TGTGCCAGCTTAGCGGGAGCGACAGATACGCAGTATTTT
CDR3 protein: CASLAGATDTQYF

CDR3 length: 13
clone size: NA
D gene: NA
V gene: TRBV11-2
J gene: TRBJ1-2
CDR3 DNA: TGTGCCAGCAGCCACCTCCGGGACTATGGCTACACCTTC
CDR3 protein: CASSHLRDYGYTF

CDR3 length: 13
clone size: NA
D gene: TRBD2
V gene: TRBV6-6
J gene: TRBJ2-7
CDR3 DNA: TGTGCCAGCAGGACTAGCGGGAACTACGAGCAGTACTTC
CDR3 protein: CASRTSGNYEQYF

CDR3 length: 14
clone size: NA
D gene: TRBD1
V gene: TRBV19
J gene: TRBJ2-1
CDR3 DNA: TGTGCCAGTAGGTTGAGACAGGGGGCTAAAGAGCAGTTCTTC
CDR3 protein: CASRLRQGAKEQFF

CDR3 length: 13
clone size: NA
D gene: TRBD1
V gene: TRBV5-1
J gene: TRBJ1-2
CDR3 DNA: TGCGCCAGCAGCTTGGGGACAGGCTATGGCTACACCTTC
CDR3 protein: CASSLGTGYGYTF

CDR3 length: 14
clone size: NA
D gene: TRBD2
V gene: TRBV7-2
J gene: TRBJ2-5
CDR3 DNA: TGTGCCAGCAGCGCCCGAGCGGGAGGGGAGACCCAGTACTTC
CDR3 protein: CASSARAGGETQYF

CDR3 length: 15
clone size: NA
D gene: TRBD1
V gene: TRBV19
J gene: TRBJ2-3
CDR3 DNA: TGTGCCAGTAGTACACAGGGGGATGGCACAGATACGCAGTATTTT
CDR3 protein: CASSTQGDGTDTQYF

CDR3 length: 13
clone size: once
D gene: NA
V gene: TRBV5-4
J gene: TRBJ2-5
CDR3 DNA: TGTGCCAGCAGCAGGGGGTACCAAGAGACCCAGTACTTC
CDR3 protein: CASSRGYQETQYF

CDR3 length: 13
clone size: NA
D gene: NA
V gene: TRBV11-2
J gene: TRBJ2-7
CDR3 DNA: TGTGCCAGCAGCCTACTCCACACCTACGAGCAGTACTTC
CDR3 protein: CASSLLHTYEQYF

CDR3 length: 15
clone size: NA
D gene: TRBD2
V gene: TRBV9
J gene: TRBJ2-1
CDR3 DNA: TGTGCCAGCAGCGTAGTCGCGGGGGCCTACAATGAGCAGTTCTTC
CDR3 protein: CASSVVAGAYNEQFF

CDR3 length: 17
clone size: once
D gene: NA
V gene: TRBV5-4
J gene: TRBJ1-3
CDR3 DNA: TGTGCCAGCAGCCCCGGGGGACGGGCCCTCTCTGGAAACACCATATATTTT
CDR3 protein: CASSPGGRALSGNTIYF

CDR3 length: 15
clone size: once
D gene: TRBD1
V gene: TRBV19
J gene: TRBJ1-6
CDR3 DNA: TGTGCCAGTAGTACTCGGACAGGGGCGGATTCACCCCTCCACTTT
CDR3 protein: CASSTRTGADSPLHF

CDR3 length: 13
clone size: NA
D gene: TRBD1
V gene: TRBV7-7
J gene: TRBJ2-3
CDR3 DNA: TGTGCTAGCAGCTTAGGGGACAGTGGTACGCAGTATTTT
CDR3 protein: CASSLGDSGTQYF

CDR3 length: 16
clone size: NA
D gene: TRBD1
V gene: TRBV5-1
J gene: TRBJ2-5
CDR3 DNA: TGCGCCAGCAGCTTGGCAAGGACAGGGGGCGCTGAGACCCAGTACTTC
CDR3 protein: CASSLARTGGAETQYF

CDR3 length: 15
clone size: NA
D gene: NA
V gene: TRBV5-1
J gene: TRBJ2-5
CDR3 DNA: TGCGCCAGCAGCTTGGGAGCGGCTAACCAAGAGACCCAGTACTTC
CDR3 protein: CASSLGAANQETQYF

CDR3 length: 13
clone size: NA
D gene: NA
V gene: TRBV30
J gene: TRBJ1-2
CDR3 DNA: TGTGCCTGGAGTGTATCCAGGGTGGACGGCTACACCTTC
CDR3 protein: CAWSVSRVDGYTF